In its sample, the clone carrying this T cell receptor beta chain was seen many times. The data originate from a study of CD8 T cells in ankylosing spondylitis. Each CDR3 protein gets one entry after TCRdb re-called the 5' RACE reads with MiXCR. This table has roughly 97,000 distinct CDR3 sequences, roughly 8.3% appearing once. The germline V gene encodes CDR1 SNHLY and CDR2 FYNNEI. The CDR3 contains 14 residues. Trimming shortened V by 7 bases and J by 0 bases, and 10 bases separated the two germline ends. The sample consisted of blood, either unsorted or a sorted T cell fraction (not recorded which). The J gene is TRBJ2-1, the V gene TRBV2, with D maybe TRBD2 (6 bases). The clonotype originates from a male donor with ankylosing spondylitis or in good health (not recorded which). The CDR3 reads CASISSDSYNEQFF. In nucleotides, the CDR3 is TGTGCCAGCATTTCTAGCGACTCCTACAATGAGCAGTTCTTC.